This entry describes one TCR beta chain. As yet, its antigen is unknown. The data belong to a study of post-analysis software for immune sequencing data. About the research overall: The disease courses spanned relapsing-remitting, secondary progressive and progressive-relapsing forms of multiple sclerosis. Points from the study as a whole: Multiple sclerosis was associated with a significant reduction in normalized Chao1 diversity relative to controls. With F measure, samples from one preparation batch clustered together strongly.

cDNA libraries for TCR beta contained unique molecular identifiers. TCRdb re-derived calls from the PCR reads in MiXCR, one entry per CDR3 protein. Of roughly 200,000 distinct CDR3 sequences listed, around 30% are singletons. What was sequenced was blood. The clonotype comes from a girl aged 2-17 years with multiple sclerosis.

The DNA of the CDR3 is TGTGCCAGCTCACCACGGGGAGGAGGAAGTGAAGCTTTCTTT. It is translated as CASSPRGGGSEAFF. The V call is TRBV18, the J call TRBJ1-1, with D unresolved. The CDR3 covers 14 residues. Germline values: CDR1 KGHSH, CDR2 LQKENI. V was trimmed by 1 base and J by 7 bases, leaving 13 bases between them.